This T cell receptor (beta chain) appears in the sequencing data of a study of tumor-infiltrating lymphocytes in primary liver carcinoma. Study at large: Patients were men and women aged 30 to 69 years. Whole-study results and caveats: Blood's top-250-clone fraction was significantly lower than that of tumors (p = 0.039). Tumor-adjacent and tumor-blood pairs shared a smaller degree of overlap than tumor region pairs.

Germline values: CDR1 SGHRS, CDR2 YFSETQ. The CDR3 contains 16 residues. Trimming at V came to 2 bases and at J to 10 bases, leaving 11 bases not matched to a gene. As concerns this clonotype: Its specificity is unknown.

Alongside blood RNA obtained from unsorted whole blood, germline DNA was also extracted. A constant-region primer served to make TCR beta cDNA from around 500 ng total RNA. Three-round nested multiplex PCR performed with slightly modified ARM-PCR produced the TCR beta libraries. The first two PCR rounds used TRBV1-TRBV30 primers with a Cbeta primer, around 10 cycles each. From the multiplex PCR reads, TCRdb called clonotypes with MiXCR, one entry per CDR3 protein. This sample carries 300,000 to 350,000 distinct CDR3 sequences, about 65% of them seen once, and the ten largest clones take under 8%. The receptor was isolated from a man in his forties or fifties with primary liver carcinoma and hepatitis B virus infection. The specimen sequenced was peripheral blood. The chain couples TRBV5-1 to TRBJ2-1; the match to TRBD2 covers 11 bases. The CDR3 DNA sequence: TGCGCCAGCAGCTTTAGTAGCGGGAGGGAGAGGAGAGAGCAGTTCTTC. As protein: CASSFSSGRERREQFF.